Following are 20 T cell receptor beta chains from one sample sequenced in a study of preoperative IRX-2 immunotherapy in early breast cancer. Described treatment: preoperative locoregional IRX-2 cytokine immunotherapy. Clones were sequenced by immunoSEQ multiplex PCR, and TCRdb holds only the in-frame ones, with some missing. The table has about 67,000 clones, approximately 94% seen once. Sample collection occurred from a patient treated with IRX-2 immunotherapy. The receptors derive from a human donor with breast cancer.

The rearrangement links TRBV14 to TRBJ1-2; D ambiguous. The CDR3 consists of 17 residues. Germline CDR1 and CDR2: SGHDN and FVKESK. The V end lost 2 bases, the J end lost 3 bases, and 19 bases lay between the germline ends. CDR3 amino acids: CASSQITFFGEHYGYTF. The CDR3, as DNA: TGTGCCAGCAGCCAAATCACCTTTTTTGGGGAACACTATGGCTACACCTTC.

The V and J genes are TRBV7-9 and TRBJ1-2; D is perhaps TRBD1 (6 bases). The CDR3 loop spans 17 amino acids. Germline-derived CDR1 and CDR2 are SEHNR and FQNEAQ (reference sequence). Trimming cost V 1 base and J 1 base, with 16 bases left between them. CDR3 in amino acids: CASSLEPGAAFNYGYTF. CDR3 nucleotide sequence: TGTGCCAGCAGCTTAGAGCCAGGGGCCGCATTTAACTATGGCTACACCTTC.

The V call is TRBV19, the J call TRBJ2-2; 9 nucleotides line up with TRBD1. The CDR3 is made up of 14 amino acids. The junction had 1 base not matched to a gene; V was cut back by 5 bases and J by 3 bases. Germline values: CDR1 LNHDA, CDR2 SQIVND (reference sequence). The CDR3 reads CASSRTGDTGELFF. DNA of the CDR3: TGTGCCAGTAGTCGGACAGGGGACACCGGGGAGCTGTTTTTT.

The chain carries TRBV5-5 and TRBJ2-1; D is possibly TRBD2 (6 bases). This CDR3 has 17 amino acids. V was clipped by 0 bases and J by 6 bases, with 19 bases between them. Germline V gene sequence: CDR1 SGHKS, CDR2 YYEKEE (reference sequence). CDR3: CASSLALAPEMRNEQFF. CDR3 bases: TGTGCCAGCAGCTTGGCTCTAGCGCCCGAGATGCGCAATGAGCAGTTCTTC.

The V call is TRBV10-2, the J call TRBJ2-3; 13 nucleotides agree with TRBD2. The germline V gene has CDR1 WSHSY and CDR2 SAAADI. The V gene end was trimmed by 0 bases and the J gene end by 2 bases; junction bases not matched to a gene: 5. The CDR3 loop spans 18 amino acids. The CDR3 DNA is TGCGCCAGCAGTGAGTCGACTAGCGGGGGGCTAACCACAGATACGCAGTATTTT. Protein: CASSESTSGGLTTDTQYF.

J is TRBJ1-3 and V is TRBV30, with D possibly matching TRBD1 (5 bases). CDR3 length: 13 amino acids. The V gene's germline CDR1 is GTSNPN and CDR2 SVGIG (reference sequence). With 0 bases removed from V and 8 bases from J, the gap between germline ends came to 11 bases. For the CDR3, the DNA is TGTGCCTGGAGTGTATCTGGGGCCGACACCATATATTTT. Protein: CAWSVSGADTIYF.

This chain connects TRBV4-1 to TRBJ2-7, with TRBD1 matching over 7 bases. Germline CDR1 is MGHRA and CDR2 is YSYEKL. V shed 2 bases and J 6 bases; nucleotides not matched to a gene: 7. CDR3 length: 14 amino acids. CDR3 residues: CASSQRQGPSEQYF. The CDR3, as DNA: TGCGCCAGCAGCCAACGACAGGGCCCCAGCGAGCAGTACTTC.

The rearrangement links TRBV6-1 to TRBJ2-1; D is possibly TRBD1 or TRBD2 (5 bases each). The V gene lost 3 bases and the J gene lost 9 bases, with 15 bases spanning the gap. Germline V gene lookup returns CDR1 MNHNS and CDR2 SASEGT. This CDR3 is 14 amino acids long. The CDR3 DNA reads as TGTGCCAGCAGTGAGCTCTCGGGGCGCTTTGAGCAGTTCTTC. Translated, it gives CASSELSGRFEQFF.

This chain connects TRBV5-1 to TRBJ2-1; D call uncertain. The CDR3 is 14 residues long. The germline gives CDR1 SGHRS, CDR2 YFSETQ. Trimming removed 0 bases from V and 2 bases from J, with 6 bases in between. The DNA of the CDR3 is TGCGCCAGCAGCTTGGAGGGAACCTACAATGAGCAGTTCTTC. Its protein product is CASSLEGTYNEQFF.

V usage is TRBV18 and J usage is TRBJ2-1, with 7 nucleotides matching TRBD1. From germline, CDR1 is KGHSH and CDR2 LQKENI. V lost 3 bases to trimming and J lost 7 bases; unmatched junction nucleotides: 6. The length of the CDR3 is 14 residues. The CDR3 nucleotides are TGTGCCAGCTCACCGACAGGCAGGGGGAATGAGCAGTTCTTC. Translation gives CASSPTGRGNEQFF.

This chain joins TRBV11-2 and TRBJ2-3; 7 bases are shared with TRBD1. The germline CDR1 and CDR2 sequences are SGHAT and FQNNGV. This CDR3 has 13 residues. J was trimmed by 6 bases and V by 5 bases; bases with no gene match: 5. Here the CDR3 reads CASSPVRGDTQYF. The CDR3 nucleotides read TGTGCCAGCAGCCCCGTCAGGGGGGATACGCAGTATTTT. The full variable domain, rest sourced from reference TRBV11-2 and TRBJ2-3, is EAGVAQSPRYKIIEKRQSVAFWCNPISGHATLYWYQQILGQGPKLLIQFQNNGVVDDSQLPKDRFSAERLKGVDSTLKIQPAKLEDSAVYLCASSPVRGDTQYFGPGTRLTVL.

This sequence joins TRBV25-1 and TRBJ1-2; TRBD1 is a possible D gene (5 bases). CDR1 is MGHDK and CDR2 is SYGVNS in the germline V gene. This CDR3 is built from 14 residues. Trimming removed 7 bases at V and 4 bases at J, with 16 bases between. The chain's CDR3 is CASTPAGSIYGYTF. As DNA, the CDR3 is TGTGCCAGCACCCCGGCAGGGTCGATCTATGGCTACACCTTC.

This sequence joins TRBV15 and TRBJ2-1; weak D call: TRBD2 (5 bases). V lost 0 bases to trimming and J lost 8 bases, with 8 bases between them. Looked up from germline, CDR1 is LNHNV and CDR2 is YYDKDF (reference sequence). The CDR3 totals 13 residues. This CDR3 reads CATSRDPGDEQFF. CDR3 coding DNA: TGTGCCACCAGCAGAGATCCCGGGGATGAGCAGTTCTTC.

CDR3 sequence reads: CASRGGGRGPRQIEAFF. DNA of the CDR3: TGTGCCAGCAGAGGGGGTGGTCGAGGCCCGAGACAGATTGAAGCTTTCTTT. The chain links TRBV5-6 to TRBJ1-1; weak D call: TRBD1 (6 bases). Germline-derived CDR1 and CDR2 are SGHDT and YYEEEE. The CDR3 length is 17 residues. The V end lost 5 bases, the J end lost 7 bases, and 27 bases lay between the germline ends.

This chain uses TRBV6-4 with TRBJ2-3, with TRBD2 identical over 7 bases. Germline V gives CDR1 MRHNA, CDR2 SNTAGT. V lost 6 bases and J lost 3; bases outside the gene matches: 6. The CDR3 extends over 14 amino acids. The CDR3 region is CASRPTSRTDTQYF. In nucleotides, the CDR3 is TGTGCCAGCAGGCCGACTAGCCGTACAGATACGCAGTATTTT.

V usage is TRBV5-4 and J usage is TRBJ2-2; unclear D gene. The CDR3 runs to 12 residues. Germline CDR1 reads SGHNT; CDR2 reads YYREEE (reference sequence). Trimming removed 0 bases at V and 13 bases at J, with 10 bases between. In DNA form, the CDR3 reads TGTGCCAGCAGCTTGGTGTCAGCAGGGCTGTTTTTT. It yields the protein CASSLVSAGLFF.

This clone was seen just once. The rearrangement joins TRBV7-3 to TRBJ1-1, with D maybe TRBD1 (5 bases). Germline assignment: CDR1 SGHTA and CDR2 FQGTGA. The length of the CDR3 is 13 residues. V was shortened by 5 bases and J by 7 bases, with 14 bases between the two germline ends. The CDR3 reads CASSPMSGSEAFF. As DNA, the CDR3 is TGTGCCAGCAGCCCGATGTCAGGGAGTGAAGCTTTCTTT.

This sequence joins TRBV6-4 and TRBJ1-6; the D is unclear. Germline CDR1 reads MRHNA; CDR2 reads SNTAGT. The V end was cut by 4 bases, the J end by 8 bases, with 9 bases between. This CDR3 is 13 amino acids long. CDR3 sequence (DNA): TGTGCCAGCAGTGCCCAGAGGGATTCACCCCTCCACTTT. Translating gives CASSAQRDSPLHF.

This clone has just one count. The CDR3 bases are TGTGCCAGTAGTAAACAGCTCTCTGGGGCCAACGTCCTGACTTTC. Amino acid sequence: CASSKQLSGANVLTF. This chain links TRBV19 with TRBJ2-6, with D uncertain. In germline, CDR1 is LNHDA, CDR2 SQIVND (reference sequence). The CDR3 length is 15 residues. Trimming left V 4 bases short and J 0 bases short, with 7 bases between.

CDR3 region: CATRQGGNTGELFF. The CDR3 DNA is TGTGCCACCAGACAGGGGGGGAACACCGGGGAGCTGTTTTTT. The J gene is TRBJ2-2, the V gene TRBV15; 8 nucleotides agree with TRBD1. Germline V lookup: CDR1 LNHNV, CDR2 YYDKDF (reference sequence). Losses at the gene ends were 6 bases for V and 1 base for J; bases not matched to a gene: 1. The CDR3 length is 14 residues.